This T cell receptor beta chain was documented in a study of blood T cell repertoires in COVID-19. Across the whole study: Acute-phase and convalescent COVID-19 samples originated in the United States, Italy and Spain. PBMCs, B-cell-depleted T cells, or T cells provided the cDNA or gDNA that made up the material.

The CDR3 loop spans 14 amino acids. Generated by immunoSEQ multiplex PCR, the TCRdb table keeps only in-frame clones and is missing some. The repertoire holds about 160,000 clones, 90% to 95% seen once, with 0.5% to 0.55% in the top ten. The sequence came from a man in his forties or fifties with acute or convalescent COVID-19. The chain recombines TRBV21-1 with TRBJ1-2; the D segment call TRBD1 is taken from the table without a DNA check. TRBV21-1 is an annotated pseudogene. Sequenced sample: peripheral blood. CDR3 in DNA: TGTGCCAGCAGCGCCAGGCAGGGGAACTATGGCTACACCTTC. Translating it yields CASSARQGNYGYTF.